The rows below give T cell receptor beta chains drawn from one sample of a study of blood T cell repertoires in COVID-19. Libraries were prepared by immunoSEQ multiplex PCR; TCRdb keeps only in-frame clonotypes and omits some of them. The sample contains 150,000 to 200,000 clones, about 85% of which appear only once. Sequencing was carried out using peripheral blood. All receptors come from a woman in her 70s with COVID-19, enrolled during active disease. CDR3s include the opening cysteine and the closing phenylalanine or tryptophan. Fields, in order: J gene, CDR3 length, V gene, clone size, CDR3 protein. Rows may omit the clone size; those that give it use once, few, many or a size class.

>TRBJ1-1|11|TRBV30|.
CAWRRDTEAFF
>TRBJ1-2|15|TRBV30|.
CAWSVGQGLYYGYTF
>TRBJ2-5|15|TRBV28|few
CASSLYSGGRETQYF
>TRBJ1-2|15|TRBV29-1|.
CSVELGRARDYGYTF
>TRBJ1-1|15|TRBV7-3|.
CASRQFGQGTEEAFF
>TRBJ2-3|13|TRBV19|.
CARPGQGTDTQYF
>TRBJ1-3|16|TRBV28|.
CASTSSEGALGNTIYF
>TRBJ1-3|15|TRBV3-1/TRBV3-2|.
CASSQVSQGANTIYF
>TRBJ1-4|15|TRBV9|once
CASSPRDRGYEKLFF
>TRBJ2-1|15|TRBV29-1|.
CSVFGTAHIYNEQFF
>TRBJ1-5|17|TRBV5-6|.
CASSLAGRVASNQPQHF
>TRBJ1-5|13|TRBV28|.
CASRPRLMQPQHF
>TRBJ1-6|15|TRBV7-9|.
CASSLALLRNSPLHF
>TRBJ2-3|13|TRBV27|.
CASTLLGTDTQYF
>TRBJ1-2|16|TRBV19|.
CASSTTGTGRNYGYTF
>TRBJ1-1|11|TRBV30|few
CAWSSDTEAFF
>TRBJ2-2|13|TRBV6-6|once
CATQGGNTGELFF
>TRBJ1-2|12|TRBV6-5|once
CASGGERYGYTF
>TRBJ2-1|15|TRBV11-2|.
CASSLASQRDNEQFF
>TRBJ1-1|16|TRBV19|.
CASSIMAQGGNTEAFF
>TRBJ1-3|15|TRBV19|.
CASSTTKFSGNTIYF
>TRBJ2-2|16|TRBV11-2|.
CASSRSTTSGTGELFF
>TRBJ2-1|13|TRBV10-1|once
CASSSSQDNEQFF
>TRBJ1-5|16|TRBV5-6|.
CASSLRTGKSNQPQHF
>TRBJ1-2|13|TRBV20-1|.
CSASLTGGYGYTF
>TRBJ1-2|16|TRBV5-1|few
CASSRDSPLSPDGYTF
>TRBJ1-2|11|TRBV30|.
CAWGRQYGYTF
>TRBJ1-2|13|TRBV27|.
CASKVAGDYGYTF
>TRBJ2-1|15|TRBV11-3|.
CASSVGQRSYNEQFF
>TRBJ2-3|14|TRBV7-9|.
CASSLLAGGPHQYF
>TRBJ1-5|12|TRBV6-1|few
CASSELAREQHF
>TRBJ1-2|15|TRBV9|.
CASSPQQSFNYGYTF
>TRBJ1-2|14|TRBV19|.
CASSPTSSHYGYTF
>TRBJ2-1|14|TRBV19|.
CASSYGQPYNEQFF
>TRBJ2-4|17|TRBV5-1|.
CASSSGLAGGPDHIQYF
>TRBJ1-2|13|TRBV6-5|.
CATRGQGAPGYTF
>TRBJ2-7|15|TRBV5-1|.
CASSIGTKGAYEQYF
>TRBJ1-1|14|TRBV27|once
CASSFGGRYTEAFF
>TRBJ1-2|13|TRBV27|.
CASRKQGAGGYTF
>TRBJ1-2|13|TRBV7-3|.
CASSLDSFYGYTF
>TRBJ1-5|14|TRBV7-9|.
CASSLDREGQPQHF
>TRBJ1-1|12|TRBV15|.
CATSGREGQAFF